Listed below are T cell receptor beta chains from one sample, sequenced in a study of shared clonotypes between healthy human individuals. Here immunoSEQ multiplex PCR was the method, and the copy in TCRdb shows in-frame clones only, minus some. The sample includes some 980,000 clones, 76% of them seen just once. Sequenced sample: memory CD4+ T cells sorted from blood. The receptors shown here come from a man between 18 and 29 years old in good health. Both conserved end residues are part of each CDR3. The order of the fields is J gene, V gene, D gene, clone size, CDR3 protein, CDR3 DNA. The D gene is left open where the match is weak. Some rows mark clone size as missing; the rest say once, few, many or name a class of expanded clone.

>TRBJ1-1|TRBV30|-|-
CAWSVGKRGVAEAFF
TGTGCCTGGAGTGTAGGTAAGAGGGGAGTCGCTGAAGCTTTCTTT
>TRBJ1-1|TRBV30|TRBD1|-
CAWNDRARNTEAFF
TGTGCCTGGAACGACAGGGCGCGGAACACTGAAGCTTTCTTT
>TRBJ2-5|TRBV7-2|-|-
CASSSGAQRAQYF
TGTGCCAGCAGCTCAGGAGCGCAGCGGGCCCAGTACTTC
>TRBJ2-7|TRBV5-6|TRBD2|few
CASSKAGTSAYEQYF
TGTGCCAGCAGCAAGGCCGGGACTAGCGCCTACGAGCAGTACTTC
>TRBJ2-2|TRBV15|TRBD1|once
CATSVQGQGLGGELFF
TGTGCCACCAGCGTTCAGGGACAGGGGCTGGGCGGGGAGCTGTTTTTT
>TRBJ1-6|TRBV10-3|-|few
CAISESENSPLHF
TGTGCCATCAGTGAGTCGGAGAATTCACCCCTCCACTTT
>TRBJ2-1|TRBV7-9|TRBD2|-
CASSPRLAGGRDSYNEQFF
TGTGCCAGCAGCCCCCGACTAGCGGGGGGGAGAGACTCCTACAATGAGCAGTTCTTC
>TRBJ1-1|TRBV19|-|-
CASSGTWRTEAFF
TGTGCCAGTAGCGGGACCTGGAGGACTGAAGCTTTCTTT
>TRBJ2-7|TRBV11-2|TRBD2|-
CASSLGLAGVKSYEQYF
TGTGCCAGCAGCTTAGGGCTAGCGGGAGTCAAATCCTACGAGCAGTACTTC
>TRBJ1-2|TRBV5-1|-|-
CASSLSGNYGYTF
TGCGCCAGCAGCTTGTCAGGGAACTATGGCTACACCTTC
>TRBJ1-5|TRBV4-1|-|-
CASSQGLDQPQHF
TGCGCCAGCAGCCAGGGCTTGGATCAGCCCCAGCATTTT